This TCR beta chain was identified during a study of cytomegalovirus exposure and HLA in healthy donors. Looking at the study overall: Most genotyped donors, about 81% of 350 to 500, had Caucasian-associated genetic ancestry. The study, taken as a whole, reports: Most TCRs appeared rarely, but some public TCRs recurred in many donors. Overall, roughly 170 TCR beta chains were annotated as cytomegalovirus-associated.

Regarding this clone: As yet, its antigen is unknown.

PCR involved 60 Vbeta and 13 Jbeta primers. Measured with immunoSEQ multiplex PCR; TCRdb has only the in-frame clones, and not every one. This table has about 130,000 clones, roughly 70% appearing once. Those who donated were healthy bone marrow donors. The J segment lost 5 bases and the V segment lost 2 bases, leaving 11 bases of the junction unmatched. The CDR3 runs to 16 residues. Germline V gives CDR1 MDHEN, CDR2 SYDVKM. The chain recombines TRBV28 with TRBJ2-7; TRBD2 aligns across 8 bases. The receptor was isolated from a middle-aged man in good health and CMV-seropositive. Sequenced material: PBMCs. CDR3 sequence: CASSLPMTSAGNEQYF. The CDR3 DNA reads TGTGCCAGCAGTTTACCCATGACTAGCGCTGGGAACGAGCAGTACTTC.